The clone carrying this T cell receptor beta chain was counted many times. The source of the sample is a study of response to subunit inactivated influenza vaccine. TCRdb fed the RT-PCR reads into MiXCR, producing one record per CDR3 protein. The sample contains 500,000 to 600,000 distinct CDR3 sequences, around 8% of which appear only once. The material was PBMCs from blood, obtained roughly 24 months after vaccination. The sequence came from a man aged 50 to 75 who received an inactivated influenza vaccine.

Here the CDR3 DNA reads TGTGCCAGCAGTACAAGGCGAGGAAGGGGGAAGATTGGAAACACCATATATTTT. Its protein is CASSTRRGRGKIGNTIYF. The gene calls are TRBV12-3 or TRBV12-4 and TRBJ1-3; tentative D call: TRBD1 (6 bases). Trimming removed 5 bases from V and 3 bases from J, with 23 bases in between. CDR3 size: 18 residues.